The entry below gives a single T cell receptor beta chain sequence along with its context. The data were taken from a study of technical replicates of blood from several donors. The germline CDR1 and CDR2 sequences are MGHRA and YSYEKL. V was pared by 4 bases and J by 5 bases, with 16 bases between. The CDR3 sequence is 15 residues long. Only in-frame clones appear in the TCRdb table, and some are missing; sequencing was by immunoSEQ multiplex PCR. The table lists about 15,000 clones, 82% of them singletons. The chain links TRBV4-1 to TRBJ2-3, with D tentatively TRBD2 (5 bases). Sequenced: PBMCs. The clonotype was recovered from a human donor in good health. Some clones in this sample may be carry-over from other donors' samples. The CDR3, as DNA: TGCGCCAGCAGCCCCGACGATACCGGAGGAGATACGCAGTATTTT. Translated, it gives CASSPDDTGGDTQYF.